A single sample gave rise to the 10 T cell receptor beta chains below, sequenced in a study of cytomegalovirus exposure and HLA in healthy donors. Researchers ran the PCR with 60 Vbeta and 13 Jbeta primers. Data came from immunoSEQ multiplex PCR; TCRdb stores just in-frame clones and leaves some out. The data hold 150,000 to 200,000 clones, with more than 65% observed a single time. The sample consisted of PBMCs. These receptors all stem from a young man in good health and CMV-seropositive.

CDR3 loop: CASSHARDTGYGIQYF. CDR3 nucleotide sequence: TGCGCCAGCAGCCACGCCCGGGACACAGGGTATGGCATTCAGTACTTC. The chain combines TRBV4-1 with TRBJ2-4; TRBD1 is a possible D gene (6 bases). Germline loops: CDR1 MGHRA, CDR2 YSYEKL. Trimming took 3 bases from V and 9 from J, leaving 21 bases between them. This CDR3 contains 16 residues.

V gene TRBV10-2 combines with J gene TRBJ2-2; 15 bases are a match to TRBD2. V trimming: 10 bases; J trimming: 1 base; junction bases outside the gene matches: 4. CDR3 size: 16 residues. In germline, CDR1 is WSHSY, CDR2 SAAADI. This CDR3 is CANPGLAGGNTGELFF. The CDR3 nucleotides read TGCGCCAACCCGGGACTAGCGGGAGGGAACACCGGGGAGCTGTTTTTT.

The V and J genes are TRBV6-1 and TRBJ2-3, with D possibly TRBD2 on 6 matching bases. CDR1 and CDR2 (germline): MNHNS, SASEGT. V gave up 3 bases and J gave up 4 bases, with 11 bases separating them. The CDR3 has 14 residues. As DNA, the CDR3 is TGTGCCAGCAGTGACAACTGGGGGGCAGATACGCAGTATTTT. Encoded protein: CASSDNWGADTQYF.

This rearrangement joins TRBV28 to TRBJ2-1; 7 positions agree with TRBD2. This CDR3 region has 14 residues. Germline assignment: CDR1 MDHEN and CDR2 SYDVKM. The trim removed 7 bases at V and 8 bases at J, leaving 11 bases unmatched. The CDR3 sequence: CASTKSGTYHEQFF. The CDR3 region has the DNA TGTGCCAGCACTAAAAGCGGGACTTACCATGAGCAGTTCTTC.

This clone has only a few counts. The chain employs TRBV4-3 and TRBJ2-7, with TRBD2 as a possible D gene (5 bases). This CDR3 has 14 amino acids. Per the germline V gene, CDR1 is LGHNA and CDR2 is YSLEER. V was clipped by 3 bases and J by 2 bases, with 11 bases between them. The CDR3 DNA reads TGCGCCAGCAGCCAGGAGGAGAATGCCTACGAGCAGTACTTC. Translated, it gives CASSQEENAYEQYF.

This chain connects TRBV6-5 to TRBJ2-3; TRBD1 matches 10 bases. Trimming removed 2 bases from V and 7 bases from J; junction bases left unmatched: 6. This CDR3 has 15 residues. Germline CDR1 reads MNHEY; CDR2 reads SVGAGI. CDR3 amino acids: CASSYPDRGVNTQYF. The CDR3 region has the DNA TGTGCCAGCAGTTACCCGGACAGGGGGGTAAATACGCAGTATTTT.

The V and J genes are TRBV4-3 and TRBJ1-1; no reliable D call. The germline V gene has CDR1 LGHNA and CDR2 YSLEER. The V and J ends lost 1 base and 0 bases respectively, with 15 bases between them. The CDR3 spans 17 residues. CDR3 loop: CASSQVNRGTLNTEAFF. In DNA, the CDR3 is TGCGCCAGCAGCCAAGTTAATCGCGGTACCTTGAACACTGAAGCTTTCTTT.

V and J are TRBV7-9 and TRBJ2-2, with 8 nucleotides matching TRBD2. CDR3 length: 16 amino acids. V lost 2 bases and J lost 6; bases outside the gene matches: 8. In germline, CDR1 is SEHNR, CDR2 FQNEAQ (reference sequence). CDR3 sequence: CASSLPGGPNPGELFF. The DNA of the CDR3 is TGTGCCAGCAGCTTACCGGGGGGGCCCAATCCCGGGGAGCTGTTTTTT.

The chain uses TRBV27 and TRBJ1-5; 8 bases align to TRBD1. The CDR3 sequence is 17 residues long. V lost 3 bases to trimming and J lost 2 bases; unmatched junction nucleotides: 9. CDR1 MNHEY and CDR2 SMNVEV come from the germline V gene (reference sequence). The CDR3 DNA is TGTGCCAGCAGTTTCCTGAGGACAGGGACGGGCAATCAGCCCCAGCATTTT. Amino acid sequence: CASSFLRTGTGNQPQHF.

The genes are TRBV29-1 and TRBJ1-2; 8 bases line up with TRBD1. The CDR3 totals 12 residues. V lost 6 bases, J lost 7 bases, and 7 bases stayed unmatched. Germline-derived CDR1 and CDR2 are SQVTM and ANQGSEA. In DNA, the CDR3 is TGCAGCGTCCGGGACAGGTTCGGTGGCTACACCTTC. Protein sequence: CSVRDRFGGYTF. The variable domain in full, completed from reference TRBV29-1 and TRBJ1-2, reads SAVISQKPSRDICQRGTSLTIQCQVDSQVTMMFWYRQQPGQSLTLIATANQGSEATYESGFVIDKFPISRPNLTFSTLTVSNMSPEDSSIYLCSVRDRFGGYTFGSGTRLTVV.